The T cell receptor (beta chain) described here comes from a study of OX40 agonist ivuxolimab in advanced cancers. In the study overall: Ivuxolimab was an agonistic, fully human IgG2 monoclonal antibody directed against OX40 (CD134), a costimulatory receptor. Partial responses were achieved by three dose-escalation patients, of whom one had hepatocellular carcinoma and two had cutaneous melanoma. The point of sequencing TCRbeta in the periphery was to test whether ivuxolimab changed TCR sequence diversity and drove clonal T-cell expansion. Among the roughly 50 dose-escalation patients, about 20 had hepatocellular carcinoma, roughly 15 melanoma, 9 renal cell carcinoma and 9 head and neck cancer. In the dose-escalation cohort, nearly 85% of patients were male, and the mean age was roughly 60 years with a range of roughly 20 to 80. The monotherapy dose-escalation portion (N ≈ 52 patients) of the phase I ivuxolimab trial is reported in the paper. Intravenous ivuxolimab was administered to patients every 2 weeks at six dose levels: 0.01, 0.1, 0.3, 1.5, 3 and 10 mg/kg. Patients were allowed to have had prior anti-PD-1, anti-PD-L1 or anti-CTLA-4 therapy, and around two fifths of the dose-escalation patients had been treated with checkpoint inhibitors. Summary of the overall study and its limitations: After ivuxolimab, more expanded clones were found on average in CD8+ T cells than in CD4+ T cells. Low levels of normalized T-cell clonal expansion were also seen in some patients who did not respond. Antigen specificity was not determined for the clonally expanded peripheral T cells. At doses from 0.1 to 3.0 mg/kg, clonal expansion was seen in both CD4+ and CD8+ blood T cells between baseline and week 6. In the 0.1-3.0 mg/kg groups, partial responders were among the patients with the lowest normalized peripheral clonal expansion, particularly in CD8+ T cells.

As regards this clone: It lacks a known antigen. No per-base quality is available; no much larger clone lies one base away.

Patients with a history of autoimmune disease or receiving systemic immunosuppression were excluded from the trial. Peripheral blood for TCR sequencing was collected from all dose cohorts at baseline, on cycle 4 day 1, and on cycle 7 day 1. The samples were drawn from a first-in-human, open-label, multicenter phase I dose-escalation trial of ivuxolimab. Adults with locally advanced or metastatic head and neck squamous cell, hepatocellular, melanoma or renal cell carcinoma were enrolled in the trial. Before TCR sequencing, CD4+ T cells and CD8+ T cells from peripheral blood were sorted into separate populations. Trimming leaves V shorter by 7 bases and J shorter by 3 bases, with the junction holding 5 bases beyond the gene matches. Its CDR3 holds 14 amino acids, cysteine through phenylalanine. Kept here is only the CDR3 DNA, which spans 42 bases and is read in frame from base 1. Genomic DNA was extracted from sorted cells for sequencing of the TCRbeta CDR3 region. The immunoSEQ Assay was used to sequence the TCRbeta CDR3 regions. In TCRdb, the immuneACCESS table is reduced to in-frame sequences with V and J assigned. These tables do not hold every clone; where another copy was compared, an unresolved V gene accounts for under half, and the others remain unexplained. For this sample there are about 60,000 clones; less than 95% appear just once. 11% to 15% of the sample goes to the ten largest clones.

The source material was CD4+ or CD8+ T cells sorted from blood, sampled in a trial of the OX40 agonist ivuxolimab. In this chain, TRBV6-7 is recombined with TRBJ2-7, and TRBD2 matches 11 of the central bases. TRBV6-7 is filed as an ORF, its function uncertain. This sequence originates from an adult with an advanced solid tumor such as melanoma, head and neck, liver or kidney cancer. The bases read TGTGCCAGCAACCTGACTAGCGGGGTCTACGAGCAGTACTTC. This gives the protein CASNLTSGVYEQYF.